What follows describes a single T cell receptor (beta chain). The data are from a study of control samples from healthy donors and cancer patients. Data came from immunoSEQ multiplex PCR; TCRdb stores just in-frame clones and leaves some out. The data contain roughly 150,000 clones, over 90% of them singletons. CDR1 and CDR2 (germline): LGHDT, YNNKEL (reference sequence). CDR3 length equals 16 residues. The V gene end was trimmed by 7 bases and the J gene end by 0 bases; junction bases not matched to a gene: 11. The sample comprised blood. The chain employs TRBV3-1 (or the pseudogene TRBV3-2) and TRBJ2-7; the match to TRBD2 covers 8 bases. This sequence originates from a man over 45 in good health. In nucleotides, the CDR3 is TGTGCCAGCAAGGGACTAGGAAACGGGACCTCCTACGAGCAGTACTTC. It codes for CASKGLGNGTSYEQYF.